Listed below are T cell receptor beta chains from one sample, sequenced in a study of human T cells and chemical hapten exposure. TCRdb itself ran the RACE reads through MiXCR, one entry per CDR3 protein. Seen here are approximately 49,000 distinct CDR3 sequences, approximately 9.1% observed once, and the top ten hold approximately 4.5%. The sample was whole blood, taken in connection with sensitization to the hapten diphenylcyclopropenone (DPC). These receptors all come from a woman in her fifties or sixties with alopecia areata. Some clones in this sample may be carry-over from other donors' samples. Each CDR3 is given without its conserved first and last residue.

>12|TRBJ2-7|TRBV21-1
ASSKPGNSYEQY
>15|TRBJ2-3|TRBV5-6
ASSLSSSAGAIDTQY
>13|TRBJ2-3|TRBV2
ASSDGLEVTDTQY
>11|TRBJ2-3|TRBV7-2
ASSLAAPDTQY
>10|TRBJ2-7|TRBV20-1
SAISGGYEQY
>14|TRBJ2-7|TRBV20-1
SASSSGRTPTYEQY
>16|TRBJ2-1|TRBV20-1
SARATPGGLAGAYEQF
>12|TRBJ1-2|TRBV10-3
AISESANPYGYT
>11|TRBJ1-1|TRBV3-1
ASSHQGGTEAF
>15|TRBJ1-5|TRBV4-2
ASSQDRDSYSNQPQH
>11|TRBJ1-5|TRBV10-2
ASSLTATQPQH
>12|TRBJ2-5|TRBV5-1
ASSLATTHETQY
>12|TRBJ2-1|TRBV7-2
ASSQSHAANEQF
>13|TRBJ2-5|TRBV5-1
ASSTWTPQRETQY
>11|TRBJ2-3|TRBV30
AWSVISTDTQY
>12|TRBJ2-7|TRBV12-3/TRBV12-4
ASNPLGLPYEQY
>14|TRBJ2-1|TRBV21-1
ASPAKAERGDNEQF
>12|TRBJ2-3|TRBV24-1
ATSRSGTSHTQY
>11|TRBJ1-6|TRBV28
ALRQGGNSPLH
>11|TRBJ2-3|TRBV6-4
ASSAGEADTQY
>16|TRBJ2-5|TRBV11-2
ASSLDWFAGADQETQY
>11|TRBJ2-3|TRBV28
ASSFVATDTQY
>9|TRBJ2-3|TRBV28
ASAMLDTQY
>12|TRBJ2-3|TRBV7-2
ASSLQWSTDTQY
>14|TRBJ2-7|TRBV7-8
ASSFLGGGKDYEQY
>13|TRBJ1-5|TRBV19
ASSQQGVTYQPQH
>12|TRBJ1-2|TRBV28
ASSTTGINYGYT
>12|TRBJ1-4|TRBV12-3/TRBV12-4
ASSFRTASEKLF
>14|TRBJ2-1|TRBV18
ASSPPVDGVYNEQF
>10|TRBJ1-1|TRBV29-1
SAHLSVTEAF
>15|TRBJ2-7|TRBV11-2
ASSPGTSGFSSYEQY
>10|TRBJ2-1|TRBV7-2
ASSSITWGQF
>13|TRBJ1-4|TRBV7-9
ASSLEASTNEKLF
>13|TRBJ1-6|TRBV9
ASSAGQGGNSPLH
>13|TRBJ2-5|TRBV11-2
ASSLIPSGQETQY
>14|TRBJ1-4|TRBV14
ASSQLQSGPNEKLF
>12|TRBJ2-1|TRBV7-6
ASSLKAGAHVQF